This T cell receptor beta chain emerged from a study of cytomegalovirus exposure and HLA in healthy donors. Primers for the PCR totalled 60 Vbeta and 13 Jbeta. Clones were read by immunoSEQ multiplex PCR, and TCRdb kept only the in-frame ones, dropping some. Of 150,000 to 200,000 clones in the sample, more than 65% are singletons; the top ten hold around 4.6%. V dropped 3 bases and J dropped 1 base, with 12 bases sitting between them. This CDR3 comprises 15 residues. Per germline, CDR1 LNHDA and CDR2 SQIVND (reference sequence). The chain joins TRBV19 to TRBJ1-1; TRBD1 is a possible D gene (5 bases). The sequence derives from a man younger than 30 in good health and CMV-seropositive. The sample consisted of PBMCs. CDR3 sequence reads: CASSMLQGENTEAFF. CDR3 bases: TGTGCCAGTAGTATGTTGCAGGGTGAGAACACTGAAGCTTTCTTT.